This is a list of T cell receptor beta chains from one sample in a study of blood T cell repertoires in COVID-19. Assay used: immunoSEQ multiplex PCR; TCRdb lists only in-frame clones, some missing. The sample holds approximately 200,000 clones, 80% to 90% seen once. Sequenced input: PBMCs or T cells enriched from blood (not recorded which). The receptors were sampled from a man aged 18 to 29 with acute COVID-19. The CDR3 runs from the conserved cysteine through the conserved F or W. Fields, in order: V gene, D gene, J gene, clone size, CDR3 DNA, CDR3 protein. The D gene is left open where the match is weak. A row's size may be missing; if present it is once, few, many or a size class.

V gene: TRBV30; D gene: TRBD1; J gene: TRBJ2-7; clone size: .; CDR3 DNA: TGTGCCTGGTCCCGGGACAGACAGCTGACCGACGAGCAGTACTTC; CDR3 protein: CAWSRDRQLTDEQYF
V gene: TRBV25-1; D gene: .; J gene: TRBJ1-1; clone size: .; CDR3 DNA: TGTGCCAGCAGTGCCCTCAGGGGGAACACTGAAGCTTTCTTT; CDR3 protein: CASSALRGNTEAFF
V gene: TRBV9; D gene: TRBD1; J gene: TRBJ2-7; clone size: .; CDR3 DNA: TGTGCCAGCAGCCCGGACAGGGGGTGGGAGCAGTACTTC; CDR3 protein: CASSPDRGWEQYF
V gene: TRBV28; D gene: .; J gene: TRBJ1-2; clone size: .; CDR3 DNA: TGTGCCAGCACCACTAAGCCCGCCTATGGCTACACCTTC; CDR3 protein: CASTTKPAYGYTF
V gene: TRBV3-1/TRBV3-2; D gene: .; J gene: TRBJ1-1; clone size: .; CDR3 DNA: TGTGCCAGCAGCCAAGAATGGCTGAACACTGAAGCTTTCTTT; CDR3 protein: CASSQEWLNTEAFF
V gene: TRBV4-3; D gene: TRBD1; J gene: TRBJ1-2; clone size: .; CDR3 DNA: TGCGCCAGCAGCCTAGGGACAGGGGGTGGTGGCTACACCTTC; CDR3 protein: CASSLGTGGGGYTF
V gene: TRBV9; D gene: .; J gene: TRBJ2-1; clone size: .; CDR3 DNA: TGTGCCAGCAGCGTTGACAGTTCCTACAATGAGCAGTTCTTC; CDR3 protein: CASSVDSSYNEQFF
V gene: TRBV4-1; D gene: TRBD2; J gene: TRBJ2-2; clone size: once; CDR3 DNA: TGCGCCAGCAGCCAGGGAGGGACGAACACCGGGGAGCTGTTTTTT; CDR3 protein: CASSQGGTNTGELFF
V gene: TRBV11-2; D gene: TRBD1; J gene: TRBJ1-5; clone size: few; CDR3 DNA: TGTGCCAGCAGCTTAGGGCAGGGGGTACAGCCCCAGCATTTT; CDR3 protein: CASSLGQGVQPQHF
V gene: TRBV6-5; D gene: TRBD1; J gene: TRBJ2-2; clone size: .; CDR3 DNA: TGTGCCAGCAGTTGGACAGGGGGGAACACCGGGGAGCTGTTTTTT; CDR3 protein: CASSWTGGNTGELFF
V gene: TRBV29-1; D gene: .; J gene: TRBJ2-1; clone size: .; CDR3 DNA: TGCAGCGTTGATCCCCGAGGGTTCAGCCCCTACAATGAGCAGTTCTTC; CDR3 protein: CSVDPRGFSPYNEQFF
V gene: TRBV6-4; D gene: .; J gene: TRBJ1-6; clone size: .; CDR3 DNA: TGTGCCAGGGGGGGGATTTTACCTTCAAATTCACCCCTCCACTTT; CDR3 protein: CARGGILPSNSPLHF
V gene: TRBV14; D gene: .; J gene: TRBJ1-2; clone size: .; CDR3 DNA: TGTGCCAGCAGCCAAGCCCCTCCGGGGAGCCCCTATGGCTACACCTTC; CDR3 protein: CASSQAPPGSPYGYTF
V gene: TRBV28; D gene: TRBD2; J gene: TRBJ2-3; clone size: .; CDR3 DNA: TGTGCCAGCAGTTCCCCAACTAGCGAAAGCACAGATACGCAGTATTTT; CDR3 protein: CASSSPTSESTDTQYF
V gene: TRBV11-2; D gene: TRBD2; J gene: TRBJ2-3; clone size: .; CDR3 DNA: TGTGCCAGCAGCTTAGGCGCGGGAGGGCCAACAGATACGCAGTATTTT; CDR3 protein: CASSLGAGGPTDTQYF
V gene: TRBV5-1; D gene: .; J gene: TRBJ2-2; clone size: .; CDR3 DNA: TGCGCCAGCACAACGGGACACAACACCGGGGAGCTGTTTTTT; CDR3 protein: CASTTGHNTGELFF
V gene: TRBV30; D gene: .; J gene: TRBJ1-5; clone size: .; CDR3 DNA: TGTGCCTGGCAGACACTTAGCAATCAGCCCCAGCATTTT; CDR3 protein: CAWQTLSNQPQHF
V gene: TRBV3-1/TRBV3-2; D gene: .; J gene: TRBJ1-6; clone size: .; CDR3 DNA: TGTGCCAGCAGCCAAGGTGGGCTCGCTTCACCCCTCCACTTT; CDR3 protein: CASSQGGLASPLHF
V gene: TRBV5-1; D gene: TRBD1; J gene: TRBJ1-1; clone size: .; CDR3 DNA: TGCGCCAGCAGCCTTAATCAGGTGGGCGACAGGGCTCGGGACACTGAAGCTTTCTTT; CDR3 protein: CASSLNQVGDRARDTEAFF
V gene: TRBV4-3; D gene: TRBD1; J gene: TRBJ2-5; clone size: few; CDR3 DNA: TGCGCCAGCAGCCCCTCAACAGGGGGACAAGAGACCCAGTACTTC; CDR3 protein: CASSPSTGGQETQYF
V gene: TRBV30; D gene: .; J gene: TRBJ1-4; clone size: .; CDR3 DNA: TGTGCCCGGCTCGCCAGGGATGAAAAACTGTTTTTT; CDR3 protein: CARLARDEKLFF
V gene: TRBV11-2; D gene: .; J gene: TRBJ2-7; clone size: few; CDR3 DNA: TGTGCCAGCAGAAACTCGGCTAGTCTGGAAGAGCAGTACTTC; CDR3 protein: CASRNSASLEEQYF
V gene: TRBV4-1; D gene: .; J gene: TRBJ1-2; clone size: .; CDR3 DNA: TGCGCCAGCAGCCAAGATAGATGGAGGGATGGCGGCTACACCTTC; CDR3 protein: CASSQDRWRDGGYTF
V gene: TRBV11-2; D gene: TRBD1; J gene: TRBJ1-4; clone size: .; CDR3 DNA: TGTGCCAGCAGTTCCCGATGGACAGGGAGGAAAGAAAAACTGTTTTTT; CDR3 protein: CASSSRWTGRKEKLFF
V gene: TRBV9; D gene: .; J gene: TRBJ1-1; clone size: .; CDR3 DNA: TGTGCCAGCAGCGTAGGATCTGGGAGCCCAAAAGCTTTCTTT; CDR3 protein: CASSVGSGSPKAFF
V gene: TRBV3-1/TRBV3-2; D gene: .; J gene: TRBJ2-7; clone size: .; CDR3 DNA: TGTGCCAGCTTCAGGCCTCACTTC; CDR3 protein: CASFRPHF
V gene: TRBV6-5; D gene: TRBD2; J gene: TRBJ2-7; clone size: .; CDR3 DNA: TGTGCCAGCAGTTACTCCGAAAGCGGGAGCTCCTACGAGCAGTACTTC; CDR3 protein: CASSYSESGSSYEQYF
V gene: TRBV4-2; D gene: .; J gene: TRBJ2-7; clone size: few; CDR3 DNA: TGTGCCAGCAGCCAAGAGCCAGCGGGTTCTTACGAGCAGTACTTC; CDR3 protein: CASSQEPAGSYEQYF
V gene: TRBV2; D gene: TRBD1; J gene: TRBJ1-2; clone size: .; CDR3 DNA: TGTGCCAGCAGTGGGACAGGGAACTATGGCTACACCTTC; CDR3 protein: CASSGTGNYGYTF
V gene: TRBV5-5; D gene: TRBD1; J gene: TRBJ1-1; clone size: .; CDR3 DNA: TGTGCCAGCAGCCTCACAGGGGCGAACACTGAAGCTTTCTTT; CDR3 protein: CASSLTGANTEAFF
V gene: TRBV7-9; D gene: TRBD1; J gene: TRBJ1-5; clone size: few; CDR3 DNA: TGTGCCAGCAGCTTGCAGGGGGAAAATCAGCCCCAGCATTTT; CDR3 protein: CASSLQGENQPQHF
V gene: TRBV28; D gene: TRBD2; J gene: TRBJ2-2; clone size: .; CDR3 DNA: TGTGCCACCTCACCGAGGCTAGCGGGAACCTACCAGAACACCGGGGAGCTGTTTTTT; CDR3 protein: CATSPRLAGTYQNTGELFF
V gene: TRBV14; D gene: TRBD2; J gene: TRBJ2-7; clone size: once; CDR3 DNA: TGTGCCAGCAGCCAAGTCGAGCTAGCGGGACTGGGGCAGTACTTC; CDR3 protein: CASSQVELAGLGQYF
V gene: TRBV3-1/TRBV3-2; D gene: .; J gene: TRBJ2-3; clone size: .; CDR3 DNA: TGTGCCAGCAGCTTAGCGACCGGACAGAGCACAGATACGCAGTATTTT; CDR3 protein: CASSLATGQSTDTQYF
V gene: TRBV7-9; D gene: TRBD1; J gene: TRBJ1-2; clone size: .; CDR3 DNA: TGTGCCAGCAGCTTAGGGGACAGGGCTGGCTACACCTTC; CDR3 protein: CASSLGDRAGYTF
V gene: TRBV14; D gene: .; J gene: TRBJ2-3; clone size: .; CDR3 DNA: TGTGCCAGCAGCCAAGGGCCACCAACTATCGCAGATACGCAGTATTTT; CDR3 protein: CASSQGPPTIADTQYF
V gene: TRBV5-4; D gene: TRBD1; J gene: TRBJ1-2; clone size: .; CDR3 DNA: TGTGCCAGCAGCTACGGACAGGGCGCTATCGGTGGCTACACCTTC; CDR3 protein: CASSYGQGAIGGYTF
V gene: TRBV19; D gene: TRBD2; J gene: TRBJ2-3; clone size: .; CDR3 DNA: TGTGCCAGTAGTATCCCGGCGGGAGGCGGGCCAGATACGCAGTATTTT; CDR3 protein: CASSIPAGGGPDTQYF
V gene: TRBV9; D gene: TRBD2; J gene: TRBJ2-3; clone size: .; CDR3 DNA: TGTGCCAGCAGCGGTACGGGACTAGCGGCCACAGATACGCAGTATTTT; CDR3 protein: CASSGTGLAATDTQYF
V gene: TRBV5-5; D gene: .; J gene: TRBJ1-6; clone size: .; CDR3 DNA: TGTGCCAGCAGTCCTTACTCCGGGGGTGAAAATTCACCCCTCCACTTT; CDR3 protein: CASSPYSGGENSPLHF
V gene: TRBV11-2; D gene: TRBD1; J gene: TRBJ1-4; clone size: .; CDR3 DNA: TGTGCCAGCAGCTTAGGTCGTCCGGGACAGGGGGCAACTAATGAAAAACTGTTTTTT; CDR3 protein: CASSLGRPGQGATNEKLFF
V gene: TRBV25-1; D gene: TRBD1; J gene: TRBJ1-1; clone size: few; CDR3 DNA: TGTGCCAGCTATCCCGGGACAGGAAAAGCTTTCTTT; CDR3 protein: CASYPGTGKAFF
V gene: TRBV6-6; D gene: TRBD2; J gene: TRBJ2-3; clone size: .; CDR3 DNA: TGTGCCAGCAGGGAGACTAGCGCGGCCTTCACAGATACGCAGTATTTT; CDR3 protein: CASRETSAAFTDTQYF
V gene: TRBV4-1; D gene: .; J gene: TRBJ1-5; clone size: .; CDR3 DNA: TGCGCCAGCAGCCAAGTAGCTAGGGGTCCTAGCAATCAGCCCCAGCATTTT; CDR3 protein: CASSQVARGPSNQPQHF
V gene: TRBV12-5; D gene: .; J gene: TRBJ2-1; clone size: once; CDR3 DNA: TGTGCTAGTGGTTTAACGGGAGCTTTGGATGAGCAGTTCTTC; CDR3 protein: CASGLTGALDEQFF
V gene: TRBV6-5; D gene: TRBD1; J gene: TRBJ2-2; clone size: .; CDR3 DNA: TGTGCCAGCAGTTCTTCCGGGACAGGGAGTCCCGGGGAGCTGTTTTTT; CDR3 protein: CASSSSGTGSPGELFF
V gene: TRBV3-1/TRBV3-2; D gene: TRBD2; J gene: TRBJ2-1; clone size: .; CDR3 DNA: TGTGCCAGCAGCCAAGTGGGAGGAGCGGGGAATGAGCAGTTCTTC; CDR3 protein: CASSQVGGAGNEQFF
V gene: TRBV7-9; D gene: TRBD2; J gene: TRBJ2-7; clone size: once; CDR3 DNA: TGTGCCAGCAGCATACGGACTAGCGGGAGTTACGAGCAGTACTTC; CDR3 protein: CASSIRTSGSYEQYF
V gene: TRBV7-6; D gene: .; J gene: TRBJ1-5; clone size: .; CDR3 DNA: TGTGCCAGCAGCCCCGGGGCGGGAGATCAGCCCCAGCATTTT; CDR3 protein: CASSPGAGDQPQHF
V gene: TRBV11-3; D gene: .; J gene: TRBJ1-5; clone size: .; CDR3 DNA: TGTGCCAGCAGCTTGGGAGGGTCCAATCAGCCCCAGCATTTT; CDR3 protein: CASSLGGSNQPQHF
V gene: TRBV7-8; D gene: TRBD2; J gene: TRBJ2-7; clone size: .; CDR3 DNA: TGTGCCAGCAGCTTAAAGGTCGGCCAGCGGGATTCCTACGAGCAGTACTTC; CDR3 protein: CASSLKVGQRDSYEQYF
V gene: TRBV6-5; D gene: TRBD1; J gene: TRBJ1-5; clone size: .; CDR3 DNA: TGTGCCAGCAGTTCACTCGGGACAGGACATGATCAGCCCCAGCATTTT; CDR3 protein: CASSSLGTGHDQPQHF
V gene: TRBV25-1; D gene: TRBD1; J gene: TRBJ2-1; clone size: .; CDR3 DNA: TGTGCCAGCAGTCCCGGGACAGGGGATTTCGGTGAGCAGTTCTTC; CDR3 protein: CASSPGTGDFGEQFF
V gene: TRBV30; D gene: TRBD2; J gene: TRBJ2-3; clone size: .; CDR3 DNA: TGTGCCTGGAGTGTAAAATCGCTACTAGCGGTAGAAGATACGCAGTATTTT; CDR3 protein: CAWSVKSLLAVEDTQYF
V gene: TRBV7-2; D gene: TRBD1; J gene: TRBJ1-1; clone size: .; CDR3 DNA: TGTGCCAGCAGCTTAGACGGCGGTAGGGGGCGAGCTTTCTTT; CDR3 protein: CASSLDGGRGRAFF
V gene: TRBV7-2; D gene: TRBD2; J gene: TRBJ2-5; clone size: .; CDR3 DNA: TGTGCCAGCAGCTACTCCGATACTAGCGGGGGGGAGACCCAGTACTTC; CDR3 protein: CASSYSDTSGGETQYF
V gene: TRBV9; D gene: .; J gene: TRBJ2-5; clone size: .; CDR3 DNA: TGTGCCAGCAGCGTGAGCCAGGGGGAGACCCAGTACTTC; CDR3 protein: CASSVSQGETQYF
V gene: TRBV4-1; D gene: TRBD1; J gene: TRBJ1-1; clone size: .; CDR3 DNA: TGCGCCAGCAGACCGGCCGGAGGAGGGGGCAATGGAGCTTTCTTT; CDR3 protein: CASRPAGGGGNGAFF
V gene: TRBV9; D gene: .; J gene: TRBJ2-3; clone size: .; CDR3 DNA: TGTGCCAGCAGCGCATTCAGGGGATATAGCACAGATACGCAGTATTTT; CDR3 protein: CASSAFRGYSTDTQYF